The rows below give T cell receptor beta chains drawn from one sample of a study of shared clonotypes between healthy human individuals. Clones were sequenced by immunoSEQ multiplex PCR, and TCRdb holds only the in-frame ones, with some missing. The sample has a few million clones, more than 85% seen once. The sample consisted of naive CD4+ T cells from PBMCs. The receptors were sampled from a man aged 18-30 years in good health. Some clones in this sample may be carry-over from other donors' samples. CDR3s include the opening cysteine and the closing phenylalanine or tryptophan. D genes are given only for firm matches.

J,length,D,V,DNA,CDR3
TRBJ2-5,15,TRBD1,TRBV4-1,TGCGCCAGCAGCCAGGTGGGGACAGCCCCAGAGACCCAGTACTTC,CASSQVGTAPETQYF
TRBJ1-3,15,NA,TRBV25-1,TGTGCCAGCGGCCAACAGGGTCTCTCTGGAAACACCATATATTTT,CASGQQGLSGNTIYF
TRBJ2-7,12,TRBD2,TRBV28,TGTGCCAGCACAACGGGGGGATACGAGCAGTACTTC,CASTTGGYEQYF
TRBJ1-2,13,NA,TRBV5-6,TGTGCCAGCAGCACCGGGGCCCTAAATGGCTACACCTTC,CASSTGALNGYTF
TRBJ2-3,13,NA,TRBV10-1,TGCGCCAGCAGTGATCCCCTTACAGATACGCAGTATTTT,CASSDPLTDTQYF
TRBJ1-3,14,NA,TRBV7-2,TGTGCCAGCAGCACCTGGAATGGGGGAAACACCATATATTTT,CASSTWNGGNTIYF
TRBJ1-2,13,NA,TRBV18,TGTGCCAGCTCACCAGGGGGATCCTATGGCTACACCTTC,CASSPGGSYGYTF
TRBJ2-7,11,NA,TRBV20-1,TGCAGTGCTAGAAGGGGATACGAGCAGTACTTC,CSARRGYEQYF
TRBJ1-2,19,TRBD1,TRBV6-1,TGTGCCAGCAGTGAAGCGCTTCCTAGGACAGGGGCCTCTAACTATGGCTACACCTTC,CASSEALPRTGASNYGYTF
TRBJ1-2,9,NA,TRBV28,TGCCAGAGGGGACGTCGCTACACCTTC,CQRGRRYTF
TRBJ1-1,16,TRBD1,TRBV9,TGTGCCAGCAGCTTGGCCGGGACAGGGTCTTTCACTGAAGCTTTCTTT,CASSLAGTGSFTEAFF
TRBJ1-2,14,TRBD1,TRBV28,TGTGCCAGCAGTTTAAAACAGGGGACCTATGGCTACACCTTC,CASSLKQGTYGYTF
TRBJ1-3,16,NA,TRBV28,TGTGCCAGCAGTTTATGGGGAACGCTCTCTGGAAACACCATATATTTT,CASSLWGTLSGNTIYF
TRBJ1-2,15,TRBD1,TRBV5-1,TGCGCCAGCAGCTTGCATCGGCAGGGGGGAGATGGCTACACCTTC,CASSLHRQGGDGYTF
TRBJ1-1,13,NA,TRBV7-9,TGTGCCAGCAGCACCAGGGATGTCACTGAAGCTTTCTTT,CASSTRDVTEAFF
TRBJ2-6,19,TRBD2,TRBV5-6,TGTGCCAGCAGCTTTCCAACCGGGACTAGCGGGAGCTGGGGCAACGTCCTGACTTTC,CASSFPTGTSGSWGNVLTF
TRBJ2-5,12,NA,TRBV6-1,TGTGCCAGCGCGGGGTGGGGGGAGACCCAGTACTTC,CASAGWGETQYF